Shown below are 5 T cell receptor beta chains from a single sample sequenced in a study of blood T cell repertoires in COVID-19. Only in-frame clones appear in the TCRdb table, and some are missing; sequencing was by immunoSEQ multiplex PCR. The table includes about 220,000 clones, roughly 80% detected once. The sample was peripheral blood. The receptor source for this set is a woman between 65 and 79 years old with COVID-19, enrolled during active disease.

This CDR3 reads CASSLGLAEFYEQYF. The CDR3 DNA sequence: TGTGCCAGCAGCTTAGGGCTAGCGGAGTTCTACGAGCAGTACTTC. The J gene is TRBJ2-7, the V gene TRBV7-2; 7 positions match TRBD2. The germline V gene has CDR1 SGHTA and CDR2 FQGNSA. The ends lost 1 base at V and 3 bases at J; junction bases unmatched: 6. The CDR3 is 15 amino acids.

V is TRBV4-2 and J is TRBJ1-3; the D is unclear. Germline V gives CDR1 LGHNA, CDR2 YNFKEQ. The CDR3 contains 16 residues. V was shortened by 1 base and J by 2 bases, with 12 bases between the two germline ends. As DNA, the CDR3 is TGTGCCAGCAGCCAAGGGTTTACTTCGACTGGAAACACCATATATTTT. This codes for CASSQGFTSTGNTIYF.

This sequence joins TRBV7-2 and TRBJ1-4; 10 bases align to TRBD1. This CDR3 region has 14 residues. The junction had 2 bases not matched to a gene; V was cut back by 3 bases and J by 7 bases. Germline V gene sequence: CDR1 SGHTA, CDR2 FQGNSA. The CDR3 region is CASSLTGGGEKLFF. CDR3 sequence (DNA): TGTGCCAGCAGCTTGACAGGGGGCGGTGAAAAACTGTTTTTT.

The chain combines TRBV7-9 with TRBJ2-1; 14 bases map to TRBD2. V lost 6 bases, J lost 8 bases, and 6 bases stayed unmatched. Germline V CDR1 and CDR2: SEHNR, FQNEAQ (reference sequence). The CDR3 runs to 15 residues. CDR3 in amino acids: CASRPGLAGVDEQFF. In DNA form, the CDR3 reads TGTGCCAGCAGACCGGGACTAGCGGGAGTGGATGAGCAGTTCTTC.

This chain uses TRBV27 with TRBJ2-5; 7 bases line up with TRBD1. The CDR3 is 14 amino acids. CDR1 is MNHEY and CDR2 is SMNVEV in the germline V gene (reference sequence). With V trimmed by 2 bases and J by 1 base, 1 base remained unmatched. The CDR3 DNA sequence: TGTGCCAGCAGTTTAACAGGGGCCCAAGAGACCCAGTACTTC. Its translation: CASSLTGAQETQYF.